These 6 T cell receptor beta chains were all obtained from the same sample, sequenced in a study of cytomegalovirus exposure and HLA in healthy donors. The PCR contained 60 Vbeta and 13 Jbeta primers. Produced via immunoSEQ multiplex PCR; TCRdb's table is partial and in-frame only. The table records tens of thousands of clones, approximately 74% of them present only once. The sequencing input was PBMCs. The origin of the receptors is a woman between 50 and 59 years old in good health and CMV-seropositive.

The chain links TRBV29-1 to TRBJ1-2, with 7 bases matching TRBD1. V shed 2 bases and J 8 bases; nucleotides not matched to a gene: 8. The germline V gene has CDR1 SQVTM and CDR2 ANQGSEA. CDR3 length: 13 amino acids. The CDR3 nucleotides are TGCAGCGTTGAAAGGCAGGGGGTGAGAGGCTACACCTTC. Residues: CSVERQGVRGYTF.

The genes are TRBV9 and TRBJ2-2; 7 bases are shared with TRBD2. V was clipped by 0 bases and J by 6 bases; unmatched bases: 5. Germline-derived CDR1 and CDR2 are SGDLS and YYNGEE. This CDR3 is built from 15 residues. For the CDR3, the DNA is TGTGCCAGCAGCGTAGCCCCGGGAGGCTCCGGGGAGCTGTTTTTT. The encoded protein is CASSVAPGGSGELFF.

The J gene is TRBJ2-2, the V gene TRBV27; TRBD1 matches 7 bases. V shed 2 bases and J 4 bases; nucleotides not matched to a gene: 4. Germline loops: CDR1 MNHEY, CDR2 SMNVEV (reference sequence). This CDR3 region has 15 residues. CDR3 DNA: TGTGCCAGCAGTTTAGGGGCAGGGGGCACCGGGGAGCTGTTTTTT. It yields the protein CASSLGAGGTGELFF.

The gene calls are TRBV10-3 and TRBJ1-1, with D uncertain. The CDR3 is made up of 11 amino acids. V lost 8 bases to trimming and J lost 8 bases, with 12 bases between them. Per the germline V gene, CDR1 is ENHRY and CDR2 is SYGVKD. The CDR3 spells CAIGFGLEAFF. Here the CDR3 DNA reads TGTGCCATCGGTTTCGGGTTAGAAGCTTTCTTT.

V is TRBV30 and J is TRBJ2-5; 7 bases fit TRBD2. V shed 8 bases, J shed 6 bases, and the junction held 15 bases outside the gene matches. Germline V gene data show CDR1 as GTSNPN and CDR2 as SVGIG (reference sequence). The CDR3 is 14 amino acids. CDR3: CAGLLLATPQTQYF. The CDR3 DNA reads as TGTGCCGGCCTCCTACTAGCGACCCCACAGACCCAGTACTTC.

The chain has TRBV10-3 and TRBJ2-1; D possibly corresponds to TRBD2 (6 bases). V lost 7 bases to trimming and J lost 8 bases, with 15 bases between them. CDR1 ENHRY and CDR2 SYGVKD come from the germline V gene. The CDR3 sequence is 13 residues long. CDR3 coding DNA: TGTGCCATCAAAGATAGCGGCCGCTATGAGCAGTTCTTC. Translated: CAIKDSGRYEQFF.